This T cell receptor (beta chain) was recorded in a study of molecular identifiers for immune sequencing clone quantification (dated by TCRdb to about 2018). Background for the entire study: For a replicate experiment, RNA from around 20,000 or 99,000 naive CD8 T cells was divided into five aliquots, of which four were sequenced. CD8 T cells were used in a methods study to benchmark molecular-identifier clustering-based TCR repertoire sequencing (MIDCIRS) and TCR RNA copy counting. Overall results and qualifications from the work: The sizes of highly expanded clones could end up underestimated when identical TCR molecules share a barcode. A single cell's worth of spiked-in Jurkat TCR RNA was reported detectable even among about 1.1 million naive CD8 T cells. Modeling estimated about three recovered TCR RNA copies per cell, compared with about 10 by digital PCR, which implies about 30% capture efficiency. When barcode sub-clustering was not used, chimeric consensus sequences inflated TCR diversity, with chimeras reaching as high as 47%. In CMV-specific effector cells, clones with more than 20 RNA copies accounted for over 97% of molecules, whereas in naive cells such clones accounted for under 1%. The naive libraries included spiked-in Jurkat TCR RNA (roughly 9 copies' worth), and this RNA is not part of the donor repertoire.

The CDR3 goes from the cysteine to the phenylalanine over 14 residues. The kept DNA is CDR3 alone, 42 bases in frame from the first base. Looking up the germline V gene (reference sequence) yields CDR1 MNHEY and CDR2 SMNVEV. V loses 6 bases at its end and J loses 6 bases; junction bases beyond the gene matches: 6. Naive CD8 T cell libraries were made from 20,000 to 1,000,000 sorted cells using 10%, 30% or 50% of purified RNA. On a BD FACSAria II, naive CD8 T cells were FACS-sorted as CD8+CD4-CCR7+CD45RA+ and collected into RLT Plus buffer. To test detection sensitivity, Jurkat RNA equivalent to about ten TCR copies was spiked into samples of roughly 18,000-1,000,000 naive CD8 T cells. CD8 T cells were enriched using RosetteSep CD8+ T Cell Enrichment Cocktail and Ficoll-Paque, and the enriched cells then underwent ACK red cell lysis. Worth noting for this clonotype: There is no known antigen for this receptor. Per-nucleotide qualities are absent, and no much larger clonotype sits a single base away.

Libraries were constructed by PCR. For sequencing, a NextSeq 500 was employed. Bulk TCR libraries were prepared as previously described, using TCR primers listed in Table S5. Purification of total RNA was performed with the Qiagen AllPrep DNA/RNA kit. Before any analysis, reads coming from multiple sequencing runs of the same library were combined into one pool. Per the source publication's procedure: Reads were retained only if the reads had an exact TCR constant sequence, and the retained reads were trimmed to 150 nt and grouped according to their 12-nt molecular barcodes. Reads inside each barcode group were sub-clustered using a 15% Levenshtein threshold, and a quality-weighted consensus sequence was constructed for each RNA molecule. Non-functional sequences were filtered out, along with any lower-count sequence sitting one edit away from another sequence. Based on fitting two negative binomial distributions, any barcode sub-cluster with under 20% of the maximum read count was discarded. TCRdb passed the public sequencing reads through fastp at Q25 and MiXCR, retaining productive beta sequences. One record per CDR3 amino acid sequence lists the most common genes and DNA. What appears here as the V and J calls and clone size reflects TCRdb's work, not the paper's. The sample table lists hundreds of thousands of distinct CDR3 sequences, 24% of them with a count of one. The ten largest make up 0.65% to 0.75% of the sample.

Recombination linked TRBV27 to TRBJ2-3; TRBD1 agrees with 10 junctional bases. This TCR was sampled from a human donor in good health. Some libraries in this study had Jurkat cell RNA spiked in. Sequencing was carried out using naive CD8+ T cells from blood, with Jurkat cell RNA spiked in. This specimen's cell subset or site label, interpreted: FACS-sorted CD8+CD4-CCR7+CD45RA+ naive T cells. The encoded CDR3 is CASSLGTGEDTQYF. The bases read TGTGCCAGCAGCCTAGGGACAGGGGAGGATACGCAGTATTTT.